This passage covers 8 T cell receptor beta chains from one sample sequenced in a study of OX40 agonist ivuxolimab in advanced cancers. The library was generated by the immunoSEQ multiplex PCR assay. TCRdb mirrors the immuneACCESS table, restricted to in-frame sequences. Some clones are absent from its copies; in checked studies, under half trace to an unresolved V gene, and the reason for the others is unknown. For this sample there are tens of thousands of clones; approximately 80% appear just once. About 13% of the sample comes from the top ten. Sequenced material: CD4+ or CD8+ T cells sorted from blood, taken in a trial of the OX40 agonist ivuxolimab. The receptors shown here come from an adult with an advanced solid tumor such as melanoma, head and neck, liver or kidney cancer.

The chain uses TRBV19 and TRBJ1-1, with unresolved D. Germline V gives CDR1 LNHDA, CDR2 SQIVND (reference sequence). This CDR3 region has 13 residues. Trimming removed 5 bases from V and 6 bases from J, with 13 bases in between. The CDR3 spells CASSVLAEAEAFF. In DNA form, the CDR3 reads TGTGCCAGTAGTGTTTTAGCGGAGGCTGAAGCTTTCTTT. Complete variable domain (other parts from reference TRBV19 and TRBJ1-1): DGGITQSPKYLFRKEGQNVTLSCEQNLNHDAMYWYRQDPGQGLRLIYYSQIVNDFQKGDIAEGYSVSREKKESFPLTVTSAQKNPTAFYLCASSVLAEAEAFFGQGTRLTVV.

This clone has a handful of counts. This chain connects TRBV5-4 to TRBJ2-7; D possibly corresponds to TRBD1 (5 bases). Germline CDR1 and CDR2: SGHNT and YYREEE (reference sequence). This CDR3 has 14 amino acids. Trimming shortened V by 0 bases and J by 2 bases, and 9 bases separated the two germline ends. CDR3: CASSLGQIAYEQYF. The CDR3 DNA is TGTGCCAGCAGCTTGGGACAGATAGCCTACGAGCAGTACTTC. The full variable domain, rest sourced from reference TRBV5-4 and TRBJ2-7, is ETGVTQSPTHLIKTRGQQVTLRCSSQSGHNTVSWYQQALGQGPQFIFQYYREEENGRGNFPPRFSGLQFPNYSSELNVNALELDDSALYLCASSLGQIAYEQYFGPGTRLTVT.

CDR3 region: CASSGLNEQFF. CDR3 DNA: TGTGCCAGCAGTGGGTTGAATGAGCAGTTCTTC. The chain combines TRBV6-1 with TRBJ2-1; no firm D call. Germline CDR1 reads MNHNS; CDR2 reads SASEGT. V lost 4 bases and J lost 7, with 5 bases in between. The CDR3 sequence is 11 residues long.

This clone appeared once. The genes are TRBV5-1 and TRBJ2-7; D is unresolved. The CDR3 sequence is 16 residues long. V dropped 0 bases and J dropped 5 bases, with 18 bases sitting between them. Germline-derived CDR1 and CDR2 are SGHRS and YFSETQ. For the CDR3, the DNA is TGCGCCAGCAGCTTGGACGGAGCTACCATGAGGAACGAGCAGTACTTC. It is translated as CASSLDGATMRNEQYF.

This clone counts as medium-sized. V is TRBV6-1 and J is TRBJ1-2; 8 nucleotides agree with TRBD1. The V gene end was trimmed by 1 base and the J gene end by 5 bases; junction bases not matched to a gene: 12. There are 17 residues in the CDR3. Per germline, CDR1 MNHNS and CDR2 SASEGT. The CDR3 region is CASSEGGTGDSRYGYTF. The CDR3 coding sequence is TGTGCCAGCAGTGAAGGAGGGACAGGCGACTCTCGGTATGGCTACACCTTC.

The chain joins TRBV6-5 to TRBJ2-1, with D possibly matching TRBD2 (6 bases). Germline V gene lookup returns CDR1 MNHEY and CDR2 SVGAGI. Trimming removed 2 bases from V and 5 bases from J, with 13 bases in between. The CDR3 runs to 15 residues. The CDR3 protein is CASSYLLGGNNEQFF. In DNA, the CDR3 is TGTGCCAGCAGTTACCTTTTAGGAGGGAACAATGAGCAGTTCTTC.

The V call is TRBV30, the J call TRBJ1-1; D possibly corresponds to TRBD1 (6 bases). This CDR3 is built from 13 residues. Trimming removed 2 bases at V and 4 bases at J, with 11 bases between. Looked up from germline, CDR1 is GTSNPN and CDR2 is SVGIG (reference sequence). The CDR3 loop is CAWSRQGPTEAFF. The DNA for the CDR3 is TGTGCCTGGAGTCGGCAGGGGCCCACTGAAGCTTTCTTT.

The chain has TRBV4-1 and TRBJ1-4, with D possibly matching TRBD1 (5 bases). V was clipped by 4 bases and J by 4 bases, with 10 bases between them. The length of the CDR3 is 14 residues. Germline V gene data show CDR1 as MGHRA and CDR2 as YSYEKL. CDR3 sequence (DNA): TGCGCCAGCAGCCCGACGGGGGATAATGAAAAACTGTTTTTT. Amino acid sequence: CASSPTGDNEKLFF.